This T cell receptor beta chain was obtained from a study of beta chain features in type 1 diabetes. Whole-study findings and limits: Because the template was cDNA, high-expressing cells might be over-represented.

Looked up from germline, CDR1 is SGHAT and CDR2 is FQNNGV. Trimming shortened V by 3 bases and J by 5 bases, and 16 bases separated the two germline ends. This CDR3 contains 15 residues. A note on this clone: What it recognizes is unknown.

The whole isolated RNA underwent reverse transcription, so sequencing captured expressed TCRB transcripts. Profiling relied on immunoSEQ multiplex PCR, and the TCRdb table lists in-frame clones only, not all of them. This sample has hundreds of thousands of clones, with 7.5% to 10% found just once. CD45RO/CCR7/CD25/CD127/CD95/CD27 staining was used to isolate CD4+ naive, central memory, regulatory and stem cell-like memory cells by sorting. The TCR comes from a woman under 30 in good health. Sequenced material: naive CD4+ T cells from blood. This chain connects TRBV11-2 to TRBJ2-5; D perhaps matches TRBD2 (7 bases). The chain's CDR3 is CASSFAGAGVETQYF. For the CDR3, the DNA is TGTGCCAGCAGCTTTGCGGGGGCCGGGGTTGAGACCCAGTACTTC.